This entry is about one T cell receptor (beta chain). CDR1 KGHDR and CDR2 SFDVKD come from the germline V gene. Trimming shortened V by 3 bases and J by 9 bases, and 10 bases separated the two germline ends. The CDR3 is made up of 12 amino acids. These data are taken from a study of blood T cell repertoires in COVID-19. Method: immunoSEQ multiplex PCR; TCRdb's copy keeps in-frame clones and lacks some. This sample has 250,000 or so clones, with 91% found just once. The sequenced material came from PBMCs or T cells enriched from blood (not recorded which). This receptor was taken from a man aged 35-49 years who had been exposed to COVID-19. The chain joins TRBV24-1 to TRBJ1-1; D gene unclear. CDR3 loop: CATSDEAEKAFF. CDR3 nucleotides: TGTGCCACCAGTGATGAGGCGGAGAAAGCTTTCTTT.